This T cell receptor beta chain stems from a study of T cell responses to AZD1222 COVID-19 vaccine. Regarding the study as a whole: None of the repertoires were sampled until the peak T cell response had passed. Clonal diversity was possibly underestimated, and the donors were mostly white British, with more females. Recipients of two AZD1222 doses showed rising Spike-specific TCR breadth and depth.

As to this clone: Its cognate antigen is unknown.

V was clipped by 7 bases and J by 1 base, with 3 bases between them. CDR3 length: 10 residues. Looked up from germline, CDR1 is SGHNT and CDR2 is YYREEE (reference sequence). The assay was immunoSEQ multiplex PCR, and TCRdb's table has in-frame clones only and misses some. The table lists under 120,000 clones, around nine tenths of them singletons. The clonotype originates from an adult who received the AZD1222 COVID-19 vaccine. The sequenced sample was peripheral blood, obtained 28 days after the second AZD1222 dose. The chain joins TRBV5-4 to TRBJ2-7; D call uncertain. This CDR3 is CASGSYEQYF. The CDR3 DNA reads TGTGCCAGCGGTTCCTACGAGCAGTACTTC.